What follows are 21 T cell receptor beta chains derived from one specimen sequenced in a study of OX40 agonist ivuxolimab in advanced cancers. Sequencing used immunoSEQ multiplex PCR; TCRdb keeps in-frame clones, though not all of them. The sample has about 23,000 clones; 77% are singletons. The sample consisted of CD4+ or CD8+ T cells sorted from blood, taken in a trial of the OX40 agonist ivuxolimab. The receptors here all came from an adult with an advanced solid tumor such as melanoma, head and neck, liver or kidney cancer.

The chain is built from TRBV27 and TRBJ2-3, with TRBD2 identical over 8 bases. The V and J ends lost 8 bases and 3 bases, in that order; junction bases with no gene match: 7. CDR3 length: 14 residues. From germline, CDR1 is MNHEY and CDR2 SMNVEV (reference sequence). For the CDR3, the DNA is TGTGCCAGCGCGAGCGGGAGTAGTACAGATACGCAGTATTTT. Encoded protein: CASASGSSTDTQYF.

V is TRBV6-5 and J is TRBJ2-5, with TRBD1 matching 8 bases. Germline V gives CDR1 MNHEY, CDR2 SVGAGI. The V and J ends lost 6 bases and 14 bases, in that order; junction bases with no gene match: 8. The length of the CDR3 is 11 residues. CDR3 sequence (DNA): TGTGCCAGCAGCACTCCGGGACAGGAATACTTC. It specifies CASSTPGQEYF.

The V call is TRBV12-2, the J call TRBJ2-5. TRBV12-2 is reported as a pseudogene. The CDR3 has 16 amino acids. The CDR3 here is CASRLCKPWVLETQYF. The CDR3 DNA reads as TGTGCAAGTCGCTTATGTAAACCGTGGGTTTTAGAGACCCAGTACTTC.

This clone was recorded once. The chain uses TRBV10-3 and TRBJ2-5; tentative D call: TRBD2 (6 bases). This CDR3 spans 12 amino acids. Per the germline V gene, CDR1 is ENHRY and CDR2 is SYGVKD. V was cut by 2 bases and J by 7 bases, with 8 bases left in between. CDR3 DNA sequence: TGTGCCATCAGTGAGAGGGGAGGGACCCAGTACTTC. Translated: CAISERGGTQYF.

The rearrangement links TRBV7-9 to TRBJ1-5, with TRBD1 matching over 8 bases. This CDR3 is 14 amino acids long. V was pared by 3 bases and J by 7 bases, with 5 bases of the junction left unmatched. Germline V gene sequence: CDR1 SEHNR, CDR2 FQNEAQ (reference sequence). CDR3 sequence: CASSFTGGSQPQHF. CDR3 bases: TGTGCCAGCAGCTTTACAGGGGGTTCCCAGCCCCAGCATTTT.

DNA for the CDR3: TGTGCCAGCAGTCACGACAGAGTCTATGGCTACACCTTC. Amino acids: CASSHDRVYGYTF. This rearrangement joins TRBV27 to TRBJ1-2, with a weak D call TRBD1 (5 bases). Germline loops: CDR1 MNHEY, CDR2 SMNVEV (reference sequence). The CDR3 has 13 residues. The ends were cut back, 5 bases at V and 4 bases at J, with 11 bases in the middle.

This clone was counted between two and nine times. CDR3 loop: CASSLGRQETQYF. The CDR3 DNA reads as TGTGCCAGCAGCTTAGGGCGCCAAGAGACCCAGTACTTC. The chain combines TRBV7-2 with TRBJ2-5, with no clear D. CDR1 and CDR2 (germline): SGHTA, FQGNSA. CDR3 length: 13 residues. V lost 1 base and J 1 base, leaving 4 bases between the germline ends.

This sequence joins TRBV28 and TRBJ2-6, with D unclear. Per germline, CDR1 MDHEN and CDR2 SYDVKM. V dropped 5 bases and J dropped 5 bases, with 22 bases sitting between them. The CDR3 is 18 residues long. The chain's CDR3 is CASSEGNLTQSRANVLTF. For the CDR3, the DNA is TGTGCCAGCAGTGAAGGGAACTTGACACAAAGTCGGGCCAACGTCCTGACTTTC.

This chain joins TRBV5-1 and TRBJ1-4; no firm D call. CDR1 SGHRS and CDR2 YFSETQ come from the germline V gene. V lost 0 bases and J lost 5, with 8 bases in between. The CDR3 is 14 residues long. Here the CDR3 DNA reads TGCGCCAGCAGCTTGGGAGGGATAAATGAAAAACTGTTTTTT. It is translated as CASSLGGINEKLFF. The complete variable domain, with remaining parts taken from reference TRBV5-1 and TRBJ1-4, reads KAGVTQTPRYLIKTRGQQVTLSCSPISGHRSVSWYQQTPGQGLQFLFEYFSETQRNKGNFPGRFSGRQFSNSRSEMNVSTLELGDSALYLCASSLGGINEKLFFGSGTQLSVL.

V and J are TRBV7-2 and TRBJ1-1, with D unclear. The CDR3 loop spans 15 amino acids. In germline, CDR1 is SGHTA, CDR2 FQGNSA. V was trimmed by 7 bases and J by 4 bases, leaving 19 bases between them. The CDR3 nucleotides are TGTGCCAGCACTGTAGTTATCGGGGAGATCACTGAAGCTTTCTTT. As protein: CASTVVIGEITEAFF.

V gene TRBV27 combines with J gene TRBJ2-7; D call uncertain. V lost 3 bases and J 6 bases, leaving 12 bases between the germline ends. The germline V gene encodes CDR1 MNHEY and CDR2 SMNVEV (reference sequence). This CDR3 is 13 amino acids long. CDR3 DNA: TGTGCCAGCAGTTTGGGCCGATTCGGCGAGCAGTACTTC. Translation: CASSLGRFGEQYF.

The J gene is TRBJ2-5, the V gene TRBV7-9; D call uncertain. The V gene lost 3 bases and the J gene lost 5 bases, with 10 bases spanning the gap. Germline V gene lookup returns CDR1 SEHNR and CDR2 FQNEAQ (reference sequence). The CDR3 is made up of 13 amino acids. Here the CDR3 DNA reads TGTGCCAGCAGCTTTGTCGATCAGGAGACCCAGTACTTC. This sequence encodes CASSFVDQETQYF.

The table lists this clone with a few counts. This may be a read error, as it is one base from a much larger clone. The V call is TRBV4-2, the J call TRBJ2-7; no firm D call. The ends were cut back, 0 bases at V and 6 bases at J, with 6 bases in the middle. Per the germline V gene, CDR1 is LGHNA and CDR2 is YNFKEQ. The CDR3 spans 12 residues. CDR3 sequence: CASSQEESEQYF. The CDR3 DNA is TGTGCCAGCAGCCAAGAGGAGAGCGAGCAGTACTTC.

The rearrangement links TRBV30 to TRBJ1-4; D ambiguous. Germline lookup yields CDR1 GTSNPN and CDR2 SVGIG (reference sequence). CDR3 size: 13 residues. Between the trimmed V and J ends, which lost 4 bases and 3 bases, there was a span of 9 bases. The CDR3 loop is CAWTLGANEKLFF. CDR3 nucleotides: TGTGCCTGGACACTTGGGGCTAATGAAAAACTGTTTTTT.

The CDR3 here is CASSYSFGWDEQFF. CDR3 DNA: TGTGCCAGCAGTTACTCATTTGGTTGGGATGAGCAGTTCTTC. The rearrangement joins TRBV6-5 to TRBJ2-1, with D unclear. Trimming took off 0 bases at V and 8 bases at J, with 11 bases between the two ends. The V gene's germline CDR1 is MNHEY and CDR2 SVGAGI. This CDR3 comprises 14 residues.

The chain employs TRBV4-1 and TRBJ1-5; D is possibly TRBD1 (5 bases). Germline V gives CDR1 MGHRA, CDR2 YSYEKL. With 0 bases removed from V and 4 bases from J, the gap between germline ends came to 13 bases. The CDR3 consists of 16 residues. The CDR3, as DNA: TGCGCCAGCAGCCAAGATGGGGCAGGGATGAATCAGCCCCAGCATTTT. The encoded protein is CASSQDGAGMNQPQHF.

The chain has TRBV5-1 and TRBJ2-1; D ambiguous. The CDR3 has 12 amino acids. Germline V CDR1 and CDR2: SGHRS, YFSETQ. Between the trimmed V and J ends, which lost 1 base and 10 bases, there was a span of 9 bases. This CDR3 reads CASSLQGQEQFF. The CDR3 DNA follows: TGCGCCAGCAGCTTGCAAGGGCAGGAGCAGTTCTTC.

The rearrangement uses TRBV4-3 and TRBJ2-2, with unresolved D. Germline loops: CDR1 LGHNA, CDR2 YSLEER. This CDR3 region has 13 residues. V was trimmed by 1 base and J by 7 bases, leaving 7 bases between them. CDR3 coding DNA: TGCGCCAGCAGCCAAGGAACGTACGGGGAGCTGTTTTTT. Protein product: CASSQGTYGELFF.

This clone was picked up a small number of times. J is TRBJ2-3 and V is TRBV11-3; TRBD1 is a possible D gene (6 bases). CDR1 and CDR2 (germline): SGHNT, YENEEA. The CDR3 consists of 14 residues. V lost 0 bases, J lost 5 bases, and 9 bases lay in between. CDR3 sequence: CASSLDRGEDTQYF. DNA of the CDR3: TGTGCCAGCAGCTTAGACAGGGGTGAAGATACGCAGTATTTT.

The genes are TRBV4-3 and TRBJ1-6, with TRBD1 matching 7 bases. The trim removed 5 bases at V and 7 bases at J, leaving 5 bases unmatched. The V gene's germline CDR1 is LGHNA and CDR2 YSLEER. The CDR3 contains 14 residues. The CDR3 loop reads CASSAGQPNSPLHF. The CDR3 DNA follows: TGCGCCAGCAGCGCGGGACAGCCAAATTCACCCCTCCACTTT.

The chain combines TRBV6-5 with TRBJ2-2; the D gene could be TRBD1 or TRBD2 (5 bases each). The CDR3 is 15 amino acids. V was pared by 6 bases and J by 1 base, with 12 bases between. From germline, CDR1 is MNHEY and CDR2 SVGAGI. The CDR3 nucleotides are TGTGCCAGCAGAGGACTTCAGGGGAACACCGGGGAGCTGTTTTTT. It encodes CASRGLQGNTGELFF.